The source of this TCR beta chain is a study of identical twins. The CDR3 is made up of 13 amino acids. CDR1 is DFQATT, CDR2 SNEGSKA, per germline (reference sequence). This clonotype is a singleton in its sample. One entry per CDR3 protein results from TCRdb running MiXCR on the 5' RACE reads. The table has 1.5 million to 2 million distinct CDR3 sequences, about 32% seen once; the top ten hold around 0.3%. The V gene is TRBV20-1, the J gene TRBJ2-1, with 10 positions matching TRBD2. The clonotype originates from a newborn girl in good health. The sample consisted of cord blood. The CDR3 DNA sequence: TGCAGAGCAGCGGGGGGGTTTTCGGGTGAGCAGTTCTTC. Encoded protein: CRAAGGFSGEQFF.